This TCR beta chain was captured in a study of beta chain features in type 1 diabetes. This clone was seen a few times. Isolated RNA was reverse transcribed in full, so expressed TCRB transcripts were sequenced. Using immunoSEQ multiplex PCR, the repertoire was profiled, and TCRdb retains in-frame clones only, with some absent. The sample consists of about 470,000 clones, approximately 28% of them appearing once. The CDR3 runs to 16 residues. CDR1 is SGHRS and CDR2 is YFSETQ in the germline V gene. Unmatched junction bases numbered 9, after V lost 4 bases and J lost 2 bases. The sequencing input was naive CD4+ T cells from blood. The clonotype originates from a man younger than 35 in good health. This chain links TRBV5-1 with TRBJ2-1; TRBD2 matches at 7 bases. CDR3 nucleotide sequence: TGCGCCAGCAGCCATCGAAGCGGGGCTACCTACAATGAGCAGTTCTTC. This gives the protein CASSHRSGATYNEQFF.